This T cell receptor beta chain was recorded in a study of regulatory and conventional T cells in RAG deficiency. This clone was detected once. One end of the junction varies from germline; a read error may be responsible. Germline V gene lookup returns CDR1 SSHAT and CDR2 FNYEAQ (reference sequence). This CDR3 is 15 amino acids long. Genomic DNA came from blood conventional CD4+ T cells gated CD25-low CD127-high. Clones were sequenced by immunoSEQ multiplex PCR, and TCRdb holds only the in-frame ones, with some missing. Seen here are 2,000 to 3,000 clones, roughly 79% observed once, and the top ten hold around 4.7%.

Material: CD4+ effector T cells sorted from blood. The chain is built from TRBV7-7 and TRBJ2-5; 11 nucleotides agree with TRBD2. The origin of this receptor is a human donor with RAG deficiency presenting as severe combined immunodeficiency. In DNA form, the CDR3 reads TGTGCTAGCAGCTGGACTAGCGGGTACCAAGAGACCCAGTACTTC. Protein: CASSWTSGYQETQYF.